These 30 T cell receptor beta chains were sequenced from one sample in a study of early T cells in non-severe SARS-CoV-2 infection. TCRdb re-called the 5' RACE reads with MiXCR, one entry per CDR3 protein. The data show about 25,000 distinct CDR3 sequences, with approximately 4.4% seen just once and roughly 6.7% held by the top ten. The specimen was whole blood. These receptors originate from an adult who was a healthcare worker with PCR-confirmed SARS-CoV-2 infection or an uninfected control (not recorded which).

There are many counts of this clonotype. The chain couples TRBV7-8 to TRBJ1-4; no clear D. Germline lookup yields CDR1 SGHVS and CDR2 FQNEAQ. The CDR3 spans 15 residues. The germline V and J ends were trimmed by 6 bases and 0 bases, with 11 bases remaining between them. The CDR3 coding sequence is TGTGCCAGCAGAGTCCGGGCGGCAACTAATGAAAAACTGTTTTTT. It encodes CASRVRAATNEKLFF.

This clonotype was seen at least ten times. V usage is TRBV11-3 and J usage is TRBJ2-3, with D possibly matching TRBD2 (5 bases). V lost 1 base and J 7 bases, leaving 9 bases between the germline ends. CDR1 and CDR2 from the germline V gene are SGHNT and YENEEA. The CDR3 length is 13 residues. The CDR3, as DNA: TGTGCCAGCAGCTTAGGGCCGGGGAATACGCAGTATTTT. This codes for CASSLGPGNTQYF. Combining the CDR3 with reference TRBV11-3 and TRBJ2-3 gives the whole variable domain EAGVVQSPRYKIIEKKQPVAFWCNPISGHNTLYWYLQNLGQGPELLIRYENEEAVDDSQLPKDRFSAERLKGVDSTLKIQPAELGDSAVYLCASSLGPGNTQYFGPGTRLTVL.

This clonotype was recorded at least ten times. The chain joins TRBV7-3 to TRBJ2-2, with TRBD2 as a possible D gene (5 bases). V dropped 5 bases and J dropped 3 bases, with 7 bases sitting between them. CDR1 and CDR2 from the germline V gene are SGHTA and FQGTGA. This CDR3 spans 13 amino acids. DNA for the CDR3: TGTGCCAGCAGCCCGGGGTACACCGGGGAGCTGTTTTTT. Translation gives CASSPGYTGELFF.

This clonotype was counted at least ten times. The chain joins TRBV3-1 to TRBJ1-1; 12 bases are shared with TRBD1. Germline trimming cut 4 bases from V and 10 bases from J; bases unmatched to any gene: 4. From germline, CDR1 is LGHDT and CDR2 YNNKEL (reference sequence). This CDR3 contains 13 residues. For the CDR3, the DNA is TGTGCCAGCAGCCCCGGGACAGGGGGCCCAGCTTTCTTT. Protein sequence: CASSPGTGGPAFF.

This clonotype came up many times. The V gene is TRBV9, the J gene TRBJ1-1, with unresolved D. Trimming cost V 1 base and J 1 base, with 5 bases left between them. CDR3 length: 13 amino acids. CDR1 SGDLS and CDR2 YYNGEE come from the germline V gene. The CDR3 DNA is TGTGCCAGCAGCGTAAGCCCGAACACTGAAGCTTTCTTT. This codes for CASSVSPNTEAFF.

This clonotype was detected a few times. The chain couples TRBV5-1 to TRBJ2-7; 7 nucleotides align to TRBD1. After removal of 4 bases from V and 4 bases from J, the junction contained 5 bases not matched to a gene. This CDR3 has 13 residues. Looked up from germline, CDR1 is SGHRS and CDR2 is YFSETQ. The CDR3 DNA sequence: TGCGCCAGCAGCAACCAGGGGGAGTACGAGCAGTACTTC. This codes for CASSNQGEYEQYF.

Remarks on this clonotype: A much larger clone sits a single nucleotide away, making a read error possible. The rearrangement joins TRBV28 to TRBJ1-4, with D maybe TRBD1 (6 bases). Germline CDR1 is MDHEN and CDR2 is SYDVKM. This CDR3 is built from 13 residues. In DNA form, the CDR3 reads TGTGTCAGCAACGCCAGGGGTTTTGAAAAACTGTTTTTT. Its protein is CVSNARGFEKLFF.

This clonotype was seen only a few times. For the CDR3, the DNA is TGTGCCAGCGCCGATAGGGGTGAAAAACTGTTTTTT. Protein: CASADRGEKLFF. The chain carries TRBV12-3 or TRBV12-4 and TRBJ1-4; D possibly corresponds to TRBD1 (5 bases). V lost 8 bases, J lost 7 bases, and 11 bases lay in between. The CDR3 length is 12 residues.

The CDR3 DNA reads as TGTGCCAGCACTGGGGGGGCAAATGAGCAGTTCTTC. Translation gives CASTGGANEQFF. This chain connects TRBV2 to TRBJ2-1, with D maybe TRBD2 (7 bases). In germline, CDR1 is SNHLY, CDR2 FYNNEI. CDR3 size: 12 residues. Between the trimmed V and J ends, which lost 7 bases and 7 bases, there was a span of 11 bases.

This clonotype occurred many times. The chain couples TRBV28 to TRBJ2-7, with 7 bases that match TRBD2. Unmatched junction bases numbered 6, after V lost 7 bases and J lost 0 bases. The CDR3 consists of 14 residues. The germline V gene encodes CDR1 MDHEN and CDR2 SYDVKM. CDR3 sequence (DNA): TGTGCCAGCACCCTAATAGCGGGCTCCTACGAGCAGTACTTC. Translating gives CASTLIAGSYEQYF.

This clonotype was observed at least ten times. The rearrangement joins TRBV19 to TRBJ1-1; 8 bases are shared with TRBD1. Looked up from germline, CDR1 is LNHDA and CDR2 is SQIVND (reference sequence). This CDR3 region has 15 residues. The J segment lost 7 bases and the V segment lost 5 bases, leaving 12 bases of the junction unmatched. As DNA, the CDR3 is TGTGCCAGTAGTCCGCGGGGACAGGAAGGTAGTGAAGCTTTCTTT. Its protein product is CASSPRGQEGSEAFF.

This clonotype came up a few times. V is TRBV6-6 and J is TRBJ2-1; 11 positions match TRBD2. This CDR3 is built from 16 residues. Germline CDR1 and CDR2: MNHNY and SVGAGI (reference sequence). The J segment lost 2 bases and the V segment lost 4 bases, leaving 4 bases of the junction unmatched. CDR3 region: CASSSSLAGAYNEQFF. The CDR3, as DNA: TGTGCCAGCAGTTCCTCACTAGCGGGGGCCTACAATGAGCAGTTCTTC.

This clonotype was recorded many times. The rearrangement uses TRBV7-2 and TRBJ2-7; maybe TRBD1 (6 bases). The germline CDR1 and CDR2 sequences are SGHTA and FQGNSA. The CDR3 is made up of 13 amino acids. Trimming took 5 bases from V and 7 from J, leaving 15 bases between them. The CDR3 sequence is CASSPRQVLEQYF. The CDR3 DNA sequence: TGTGCCAGCAGCCCAAGACAGGTCCTGGAGCAGTACTTC.

This clonotype was recorded many times. The chain uses TRBV7-3 and TRBJ2-1; D is unclear. The V gene's germline CDR1 is SGHTA and CDR2 FQGTGA. Trimming shortened V by 3 bases and J by 0 bases, and 9 bases separated the two germline ends. The CDR3 runs 15 residues. CDR3 region: CASSLRRSSYNEQFF. The CDR3 bases are TGTGCCAGCAGCTTGAGGCGCAGCTCCTACAATGAGCAGTTCTTC.

Points on this clonotype: Given a much more abundant clone one base away, this may be a read error. The J gene is TRBJ2-4, the V gene TRBV4-1; tentatively, D is TRBD1 (5 bases). The CDR3 loop spans 14 amino acids. The germline V gene has CDR1 MGHRA and CDR2 YSYEKL. V dropped 0 bases and J dropped 10 bases, with 13 bases sitting between them. CDR3 loop: CASSQDQPGYIQYF. Here the CDR3 DNA reads TGCGCCAGCAGCCAAGATCAACCAGGGTATATTCAGTACTTC.

The sample holds many counts of this clonotype. The chain joins TRBV7-9 to TRBJ1-1; TRBD1 matches at 7 bases. The CDR3 sequence is 12 residues long. Germline CDR1 is SEHNR and CDR2 is FQNEAQ (reference sequence). With V trimmed by 4 bases and J by 10 bases, 6 bases remained unmatched. The CDR3 coding sequence is TGTGCCAGCAGCTGGGACAGTCATCCAGCTTTCTTT. Protein product: CASSWDSHPAFF. The full variable domain, rest sourced from reference TRBV7-9 and TRBJ1-1, is DTGVSQNPRHKITKRGQNVTFRCDPISEHNRLYWYRQTLGQGPEFLTYFQNEAQLEKSRLLSDRFSAERPKGSFSTLEIQRTEQGDSAMYLCASSWDSHPAFFGQGTRLTVV.

The chain has TRBV6-4 and TRBJ2-1; D possibly uses TRBD1 or TRBD2 (5 bases each). CDR3 length equals 13 residues. CDR1 is MRHNA and CDR2 is SNTAGT in the germline V gene. The V end lost 5 bases, the J end lost 4 bases, and 9 bases lay between the germline ends. CDR3 sequence (DNA): TGTGCCAGCAGTCGGGGCACTTACAATGAGCAGTTCTTC. Translated, it gives CASSRGTYNEQFF.

In this sample, this clonotype turned up many times. The chain couples TRBV29-1 to TRBJ2-5; 7 bases are a match to TRBD1. The CDR3 covers 13 residues. Germline-derived CDR1 and CDR2 are SQVTM and ANQGSEA. The junction had 6 bases not matched to a gene; V was cut back by 3 bases and J by 5 bases. The CDR3 spells CSVDRTGWETQYF. The DNA for the CDR3 is TGCAGCGTTGATAGGACAGGCTGGGAGACCCAGTACTTC.

There are many counts of this clonotype. The chain couples TRBV2 to TRBJ2-7, with unresolved D. V dropped 8 bases and J dropped 3 bases, with 14 bases sitting between them. Germline lookup yields CDR1 SNHLY and CDR2 FYNNEI. The CDR3 totals 13 residues. This CDR3 is CASYSDPFYEQYF. CDR3 nucleotides: TGTGCCAGCTATTCGGACCCCTTCTACGAGCAGTACTTC.

This clonotype showed up just a few times. The gene calls are TRBV2 and TRBJ1-2, with D unclear. Between the trimmed V and J ends, which lost 2 bases and 8 bases, there was a span of 6 bases. Germline V gives CDR1 SNHLY, CDR2 FYNNEI. This CDR3 region has 11 residues. CDR3 in DNA: TGTGCCAGCAGTGAATTTATGGGCTACACCTTC. Protein: CASSEFMGYTF.

This clonotype was counted ten times or more. The rearrangement links TRBV21-1 to TRBJ2-1; whether TRBD2, the table's D call, matches the DNA was not checked. TRBV21-1 is annotated as a pseudogene. CDR3 length: 16 residues. CDR3: CASTKDGTRDYNEQFF. The DNA for the CDR3 is TGTGCCAGCACCAAAGATGGGACTAGGGACTACAATGAGCAGTTCTTC.

This clonotype came up many times. The gene calls are TRBV27 and TRBJ1-2; no clear D gene. CDR1 is MNHEY and CDR2 is SMNVEV in the germline V gene (reference sequence). Trimming took off 5 bases at V and 4 bases at J, with 20 bases between the two ends. This CDR3 is 16 amino acids long. CDR3 sequence (DNA): TGTGCCAGCAGTCTTATCGGTGGCAGTTGGGTCTATGGCTACACCTTC. Its translation: CASSLIGGSWVYGYTF.

Remarks on this clonotype: A much larger clone sits a single nucleotide away, making a read error possible. No conserved phenylalanine or tryptophan is present at the end of the CDR3, so a read error is the likely explanation. V and J are TRBV20-1 and TRBJ2-7; no clear D. CDR1 is DFQATT, CDR2 SNEGSKA, per germline (reference sequence). CDR3 length: 11 residues. Trimming shortened V by 6 bases and J by 7 bases, and 13 bases separated the two germline ends. The CDR3 loop reads CSAQRSREQYY. In nucleotides, the CDR3 is TGCAGTGCCCAACGCTCCCGGGAGCAGTACTAC.

V usage is TRBV12-3 or TRBV12-4 and J usage is TRBJ1-1, with D perhaps matching TRBD1 (6 bases). The CDR3 runs 14 residues. V lost 7 bases, J lost 1 base, and 13 bases lay in between. CDR3 coding DNA: TGTGCCAGCATCACTTACAGGGCGAACACTGAAGCTTTCTTT. The encoded protein is CASITYRANTEAFF.

This chain links TRBV9 with TRBJ2-5; 12 bases fit TRBD2. The CDR3 extends over 17 amino acids. In germline, CDR1 is SGDLS, CDR2 YYNGEE. V was clipped by 0 bases and J by 2 bases; unmatched bases: 5. Here the CDR3 reads CASSVGSSGRVQETQYF. The CDR3 DNA sequence: TGTGCCAGCAGCGTAGGATCTAGCGGGAGGGTACAAGAGACCCAGTACTTC.

In its sample, this clonotype was seen many times. V usage is TRBV6-5 and J usage is TRBJ1-3; D is ambiguous. Germline CDR1 is MNHEY and CDR2 is SVGAGI. The CDR3 spans 14 residues. Trimming cost V 6 bases and J 3 bases, with 12 bases left between them. The DNA of the CDR3 is TGTGCCAGCAGCCGACAACCTAATGGAAACACCATATATTTT. Protein sequence: CASSRQPNGNTIYF.

This clonotype has a count of ten or more. The genes are TRBV29-1 and TRBJ2-3; maybe TRBD2 (5 bases). Trimming pared 7 bases from V and 1 base from J, leaving 12 bases between. Germline values: CDR1 SQVTM, CDR2 ANQGSEA. The CDR3 totals 13 residues. CDR3 sequence (DNA): TGCAGCGCGAGGGTGCGTGGCACAGATACGCAGTATTTT. It is translated as CSARVRGTDTQYF.

This clonotype occurred many times. V gene TRBV3-1 combines with J gene TRBJ2-3; the D gene is possibly TRBD2 (5 bases). V was shortened by 4 bases and J by 2 bases, with 13 bases between the two germline ends. The V gene's germline CDR1 is LGHDT and CDR2 YNNKEL (reference sequence). CDR3 size: 15 residues. The chain's CDR3 is CASSRQPDFTDTQYF. The DNA for the CDR3 is TGTGCCAGCAGCCGGCAGCCGGACTTCACAGATACGCAGTATTTT.

This clonotype was picked up many times. The V gene is TRBV12-3 or TRBV12-4, the J gene TRBJ1-2; no clear D gene. Trimming took off 3 bases at V and 8 bases at J, with 19 bases between the two ends. The CDR3 runs 15 residues. CDR3: CASSFWGNRPGGYTF. CDR3 in DNA: TGTGCCAGCAGTTTCTGGGGTAACCGACCGGGGGGCTACACCTTC.

V gene TRBV12-3 or TRBV12-4 combines with J gene TRBJ2-3; 11 nucleotides align to TRBD2. The CDR3 runs to 17 residues. The J segment lost 2 bases and the V segment lost 6 bases, leaving 10 bases of the junction unmatched. The CDR3 region has the DNA TGTGCCAGCAGCCGACTAGCGGGGCAACTCCCCACAGATACGCAGTATTTT. It specifies CASSRLAGQLPTDTQYF.